Described below is a single T cell receptor beta chain sequence and its context. Enrollment of patients from Seattle took place during active infection, with longitudinal follow-up. This sample was included in a study of blood T cell repertoires in COVID-19. Looking at the study overall: The samples span acute and convalescent COVID-19 from the United States, Italy and Spain. T cells, B-cell-depleted T cells, or PBMCs provided the cDNA or gDNA that served as material.

As handled by the study authors: Counts of nucleated cells, estimated from reference gene primer amplification, were obtained. The assay was immunoSEQ multiplex PCR, and TCRdb's table has in-frame clones only and misses some. The V and J calls and the clone size are those of that table, but D and trimming were determined from the DNA. This sample has roughly 120,000 clones, with around 83% found just once. Germline V CDR1 and CDR2: MNHEY, SMNVEV (reference sequence). CDR3 length equals 14 residues. J was trimmed by 9 bases and V by 6 bases; bases with no gene match: 9. Sequenced material: peripheral blood. The V call is TRBV27, the J call TRBJ1-5; 9 positions agree with TRBD1. This receptor was obtained from an elderly woman with COVID-19, enrolled during active disease. CDR3 DNA sequence: TGTGCCAGCAGCCCGGACAGGGGAGATCGGCCCCAGCATTTT. Translation: CASSPDRGDRPQHF.